This TCR beta chain was sequenced during a study of T cells after yellow fever vaccination. This clonotype has just a few counts. Its antigen is undetermined. TCRdb called the 5' RACE reads again in MiXCR, with one record for every CDR3 protein. The sample records around 360,000 distinct CDR3 sequences, approximately 10% being singletons. General study points: A faster peak, day 5 versus 15, was reached by the weaker secondary response. FACS-sorted repertoires might harbor abundant contaminating clonotypes from the bulk population. Some clonotypes were seen in both the CD4 and the CD8 compartments. These made up a small share and likely arose from convergent recombination. Most primary-vaccination clones recurred post-booster (around 97% CD4, around 88% CD8).

V lost 2 bases, J lost 6 bases, and 12 bases lay in between. Germline-derived CDR1 and CDR2 are SGHNT and YYREEE (reference sequence). This CDR3 comprises 14 residues. Sequencing used PBMCs, obtained on the day of the first yellow fever vaccination. This clonotype was obtained from a young man who received the YFV17D yellow fever vaccine. The V and J genes are TRBV5-4 and TRBJ2-1; D might be TRBD1 (5 bases). CDR3 DNA: TGTGCCAGCAGCTTTGGTCCAGGGTTCAATGAGCAGTTCTTC. It yields the protein CASSFGPGFNEQFF. The entire variable domain, with the rest obtained from reference TRBV5-4 and TRBJ2-1, is as follows: ETGVTQSPTHLIKTRGQQVTLRCSSQSGHNTVSWYQQALGQGPQFIFQYYREEENGRGNFPPRFSGLQFPNYSSELNVNALELDDSALYLCASSFGPGFNEQFFGPGTRLTVL.